A selection of T cell receptor beta chains follows, all from one sample in a study of early T cells in non-severe SARS-CoV-2 infection. TCRdb re-analysed the 5' RACE reads in MiXCR, keeping a single row per CDR3 protein. This table has some 80,000 distinct CDR3 sequences, about 12% appearing once. The material sequenced was whole blood, taken at baseline. Receptors were obtained from an adult who was a healthcare worker with PCR-confirmed SARS-CoV-2 infection or an uninfected control (not recorded which). The donor label of this sample is uncertain. Both conserved end residues are part of each CDR3. Fields, in order: J gene, clone size, V gene, D gene, CDR3 protein, CDR3 DNA. The D gene is left open where the match is weak. Rows give clone size only sometimes, using once, few, many, or a class for an expanded clone.

>TRBJ2-7|many|TRBV4-3|TRBD1
CASSQRTGREQYF
TGCGCCAGCAGCCAACGGACAGGGAGGGAGCAGTACTTC
>TRBJ1-1|few|TRBV6-2/TRBV6-3|NA
CASSYRVNTEAFF
TGTGCCAGCAGCTACAGGGTGAACACTGAAGCTTTCTTT
>TRBJ2-7|NA|TRBV14|NA
CASSQVGGAYEQYF
TGTGCCAGCAGCCAAGTAGGTGGAGCCTACGAGCAGTACTTC
>TRBJ2-3|NA|TRBV7-3|NA
CASSRGERPTDTQYF
TGTGCCAGCAGCCGAGGGGAGCGGCCCACAGATACGCAGTATTTT
>TRBJ1-2|few|TRBV11-2|NA
CASSLGDGYTF
TGTGCCAGCAGCTTAGGCGATGGCTACACCTTC
>TRBJ2-2|NA|TRBV25-1|TRBD1
CASSEGQGDSGELFF
TGTGCCAGCAGTGAGGGACAGGGAGATTCCGGGGAGCTGTTTTTT
>TRBJ2-1|many|TRBV12-3/TRBV12-4|NA
CASSSENEQFF
TGTGCCAGCAGTTCCGAAAATGAGCAGTTCTTC
>TRBJ2-7|NA|TRBV5-1|NA
CASSLELPRGEQYF
TGCGCCAGCAGCTTGGAACTACCGAGAGGCGAGCAGTACTTC
>TRBJ2-3|NA|TRBV10-3|NA
CAIRDRSPDTQYF
TGTGCCATCAGGGACCGTTCCCCAGATACGCAGTATTTT
>TRBJ2-1|NA|TRBV7-8|TRBD2
CASRRGAGLTNNEQFF
TGTGCCAGCCGGCGGGGGGCAGGACTGACCAACAATGAGCAGTTCTTC
>TRBJ1-6|few|TRBV2|NA
CASSEITGSYNSPLHF
TGTGCCAGCAGTGAAATAACAGGCTCCTATAATTCACCCCTCCACTTT
>TRBJ2-7|few|TRBV18|TRBD2
CASSLRTSGGLRNEQYF
TGTGCCAGCTCCCTTCGGACTAGCGGGGGCCTCAGGAACGAGCAGTACTTC
>TRBJ2-3|few|TRBV20-1|TRBD2
CSASQSPTWTSELDTQYF
TGCAGTGCTTCTCAAAGCCCGACATGGACTAGCGAGCTCGATACGCAGTATTTT
>TRBJ2-7|NA|TRBV13|TRBD1
CASSADRGPQYF
TGTGCCAGCAGCGCCGACAGGGGACCGCAGTACTTC
>TRBJ2-1|NA|TRBV20-1|TRBD1
CSARDWNRGYYNEQFF
TGCAGTGCTAGAGATTGGAACAGGGGTTATTACAATGAGCAGTTCTTC
>TRBJ1-2|many|TRBV20-1|NA
CSARSGAGYTF
TGCAGTGCGAGGTCGGGGGCTGGCTACACCTTC
>TRBJ2-7|NA|TRBV12-3/TRBV12-4|TRBD1
CASSLGQITGVEQYF
TGTGCCAGCAGTTTGGGTCAAATAACAGGGGTCGAGCAGTACTTC
>TRBJ2-2|few|TRBV27|NA
CASSRGNTGELFF
TGTGCCAGCAGTCGGGGAAACACCGGGGAGCTGTTTTTT
>TRBJ1-6|NA|TRBV21-1|NA
CASSKVPDRENITLHF
TGTGCCAGCAGCAAAGTACCGGACAGGGAAAATATAACCCTCCACTTT
>TRBJ2-7|NA|TRBV20-1|NA
CSAAGLSYEQYF
TGCAGTGCCGCGGGACTTTCCTACGAGCAGTACTTC
>TRBJ2-7|many|TRBV25-1|TRBD2
CASSDTRERTYEQYF
TGTGCCAGCAGTGATACGCGGGAGAGGACCTACGAGCAGTACTTC
>TRBJ2-7|NA|TRBV2|TRBD1
CASSEGSGTGAYEQYF
TGTGCCAGCAGTGAAGGCTCCGGGACAGGGGCCTACGAGCAGTACTTC
>TRBJ2-3|NA|TRBV6-1|NA
CASRTVGTDTQYF
TGTGCCAGCAGGACGGTTGGCACAGATACGCAGTATTTT
>TRBJ1-5|NA|TRBV18|NA
CASSPQRNQPQHF
TGTGCCAGCTCACCACAACGGAATCAGCCCCAGCATTTT
>TRBJ2-7|few|TRBV20-1|NA
CSATSRDFAYEQYF
TGCAGTGCGACCTCCCGGGACTTTGCCTACGAGCAGTACTTC
>TRBJ2-1|few|TRBV9|TRBD2
CASSVLPSGRAHNEQFF
TGTGCCAGCAGCGTCCTCCCTAGCGGGAGGGCCCACAATGAGCAGTTCTTC
>TRBJ1-6|few|TRBV7-2|NA
CASSSGQRNNSPLHF
TGTGCCAGCAGCTCAGGACAGAGAAATAATTCACCCCTCCACTTT
>TRBJ2-7|few|TRBV20-1|TRBD2
CSARDLRGGWEQYF
TGCAGTGCTAGAGATCTCCGGGGGGGATGGGAGCAGTACTTC
>TRBJ2-2|few|TRBV7-8|NA
CASSLRQNTGELFF
TGTGCCAGCAGCTTAAGGCAGAACACCGGGGAGCTGTTTTTT
>TRBJ2-7|many|TRBV15|TRBD1
CATSRGDRGSEQYF
TGTGCCACCAGCAGAGGCGACAGGGGGAGCGAGCAGTACTTC
>TRBJ2-7|NA|TRBV11-2|NA
CASSLLTLGEQYF
TGTGCCAGCAGTCTCCTTACCCTCGGGGAGCAGTACTTC
>TRBJ2-5|many|TRBV4-1|NA
CASSQANHETQYF
TGCGCCAGCAGCCAAGCCAACCATGAGACCCAGTACTTC
>TRBJ2-3|many|TRBV7-6|TRBD2
CASSPIAGGYTDTQYF
TGTGCCAGCAGCCCAATAGCGGGGGGTTACACAGATACGCAGTATTTT
>TRBJ1-6|NA|TRBV2|NA
CASTPGVSPLHF
TGTGCCAGCACCCCCGGGGTTTCACCCCTCCACTTT